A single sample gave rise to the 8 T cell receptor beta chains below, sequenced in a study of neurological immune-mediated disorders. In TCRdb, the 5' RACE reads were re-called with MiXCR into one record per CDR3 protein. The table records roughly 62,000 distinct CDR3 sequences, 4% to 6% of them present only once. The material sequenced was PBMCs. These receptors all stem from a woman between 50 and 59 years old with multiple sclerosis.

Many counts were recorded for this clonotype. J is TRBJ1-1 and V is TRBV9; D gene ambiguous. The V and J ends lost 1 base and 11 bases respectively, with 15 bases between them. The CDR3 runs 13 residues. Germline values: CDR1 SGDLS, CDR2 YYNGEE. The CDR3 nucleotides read TGTGCCAGCAGCGTAAGACCCCTAGGACGGGCTTTCTTT. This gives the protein CASSVRPLGRAFF.

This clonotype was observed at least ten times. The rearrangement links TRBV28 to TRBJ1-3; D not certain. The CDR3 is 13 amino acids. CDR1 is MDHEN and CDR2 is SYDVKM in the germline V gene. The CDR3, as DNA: TGTGTCACCCTTAAGTCGGCCGGAAACACCATATATTTT. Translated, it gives CVTLKSAGNTIYF. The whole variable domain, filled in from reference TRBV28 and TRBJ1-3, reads DVKVTQSSRYLVKRTGEKVFLECVQDMDHENMFWYRQDPGLGLRLIYFSYDVKMKEKGDIPEGYSVSREKKERFSLILESASTNQTSMYLCVTLKSAGNTIYFGEGSWLTVV.

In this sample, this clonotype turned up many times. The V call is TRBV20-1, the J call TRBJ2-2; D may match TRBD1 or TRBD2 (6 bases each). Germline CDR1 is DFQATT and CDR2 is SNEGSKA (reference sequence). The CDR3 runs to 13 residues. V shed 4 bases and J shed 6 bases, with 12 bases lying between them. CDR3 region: CSAKEGVSGELFF. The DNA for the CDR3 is TGCAGTGCTAAGGAGGGGGTATCCGGGGAGCTGTTTTTT.

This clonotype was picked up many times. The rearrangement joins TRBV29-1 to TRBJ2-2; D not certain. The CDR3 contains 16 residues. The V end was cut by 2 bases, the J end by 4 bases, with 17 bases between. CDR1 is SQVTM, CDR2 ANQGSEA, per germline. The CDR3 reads CSVERQRTQGTGELFF. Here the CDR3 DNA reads TGCAGCGTTGAACGCCAGAGAACCCAAGGCACCGGGGAGCTGTTTTTT.

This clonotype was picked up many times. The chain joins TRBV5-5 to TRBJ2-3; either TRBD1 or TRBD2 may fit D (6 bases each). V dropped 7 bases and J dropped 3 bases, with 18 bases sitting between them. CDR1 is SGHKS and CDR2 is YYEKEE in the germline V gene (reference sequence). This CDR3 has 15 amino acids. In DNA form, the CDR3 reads TGTGCCAGCGAGGGGGGTTTCCTAGGAACAGATACGCAGTATTTT. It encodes CASEGGFLGTDTQYF.

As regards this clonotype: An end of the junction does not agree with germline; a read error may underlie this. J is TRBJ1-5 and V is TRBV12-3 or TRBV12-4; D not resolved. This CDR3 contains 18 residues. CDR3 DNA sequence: TGTGCCAGCAGTTTTTCTGCATCGGGCGATCTTAGCAATCAGCCCCAGAATTTT. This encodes CASSFSASGDLSNQPQNF.

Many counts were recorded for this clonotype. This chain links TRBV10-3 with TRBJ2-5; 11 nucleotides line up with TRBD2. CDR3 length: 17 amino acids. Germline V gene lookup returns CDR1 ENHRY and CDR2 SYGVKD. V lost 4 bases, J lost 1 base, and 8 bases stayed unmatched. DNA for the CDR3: TGTGCCATCAGTGTATGGGCGACTAGCGGGGTCCAAGAGACCCAGTACTTC. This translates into CAISVWATSGVQETQYF.

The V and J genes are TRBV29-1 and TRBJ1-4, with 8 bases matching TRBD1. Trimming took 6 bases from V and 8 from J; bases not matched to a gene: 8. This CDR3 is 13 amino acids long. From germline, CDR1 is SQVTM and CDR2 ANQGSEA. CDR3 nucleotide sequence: TGCAGCGTCCGGACAGGGATAGGAGAAAAACTGTTTTTT. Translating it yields CSVRTGIGEKLFF.